This T cell receptor beta chain was sequenced in a study of T cells in Graves' hyperthyroidism and ophthalmopathy. Diagnostic decisions used clinical symptoms, serum thyroxine and TRAb, thyroid ultrasound and orbital computed tomography. Regions amplified from RNA transcripts were the TCR beta CDR3 regions. Using the HTBI primer set, a first-round RT-PCR was run on the TCR CDR3. TCRdb re-analysed the multiplex PCR reads in MiXCR, keeping a single row per CDR3 protein. The data contain hundreds of thousands of distinct CDR3 sequences, around 15% of them singletons. This clonotype was detected a few times. The antigen is unknown. Study results and caveats: The blood repertoire included most of the expanded thyroid clonotypes above 0.001.

Trimming took off 0 bases at V and 8 bases at J, with 16 bases between the two ends. In germline, CDR1 is ENHRY, CDR2 SYGVKD. This CDR3 has 15 amino acids. This sequence originates from a man between 18 and 29 years old with Graves' ophthalmopathy. This chain joins TRBV10-3 and TRBJ1-1; maybe TRBD1 (6 bases). Sequencing used blood. DNA for the CDR3: TGTGCCATCAGTGAGTCGGGGGCCATGGGAGGGGAAGCTTTCTTT. This gives the protein CAISESGAMGGEAFF.